This T cell receptor (beta chain) was retrieved from a study of T cells after posttransplantation cyclophosphamide. V lost 4 bases, J lost 7 bases, and 6 bases stayed unmatched. Germline CDR1 is MNHNS and CDR2 is SASEGT. This CDR3 has 15 amino acids. Cyclophosphamide on days +3 and +4 followed busulfan-fludarabine conditioning and a marrow graft. Libraries were prepared by immunoSEQ multiplex PCR; TCRdb keeps only in-frame clonotypes and omits some of them. Among 2,500 to 3,500 clones listed, more than 75% were seen once. This rearrangement joins TRBV6-1 to TRBJ2-2, with TRBD1 matching 10 bases. The sample here was PBMCs, taken less than 200 days after allogeneic stem cell transplant with posttransplant cyclophosphamide. The TCR was taken from a male patient aged 55-69 years who received an allogeneic stem cell transplant from a related donor and was CMV-positive. Some of the T cells might come from the graft donor. The CDR3 protein is CASSGRQGAHGELFF. The CDR3, as DNA: TGTGCCAGCAGTGGTAGACAGGGGGCTCACGGGGAGCTGTTTTTT.